The 18 T cell receptor beta chains below all came from one sample that was sequenced in a study of shared clonotypes between healthy human individuals. Only in-frame clones appear in the TCRdb table, and some are missing; sequencing was by immunoSEQ multiplex PCR. The sample holds fewer than 1.6 million clones, approximately 98.5% seen once. The source material was naive CD4+ T cells sorted from blood. Specified subset: CD45RA+ positively selected. All receptors come from a man under 40 in good health.

This chain connects TRBV19 to TRBJ1-1; perhaps TRBD1 as D (6 bases). Trimming took 5 bases from V and 1 from J, leaving 17 bases between them. Looked up from germline, CDR1 is LNHDA and CDR2 is SQIVND (reference sequence). The CDR3 length is 16 residues. The CDR3 here is CASSHPRGTPNTEAFF. The CDR3 nucleotides are TGTGCCAGTAGTCATCCTCGCGGGACACCGAACACTGAAGCTTTCTTT.

The rearrangement links TRBV2 to TRBJ2-5; no definite D call. The CDR3 has 11 amino acids. V dropped 3 bases and J dropped 9 bases, with 8 bases sitting between them. The germline V gene has CDR1 SNHLY and CDR2 FYNNEI. The CDR3 DNA sequence: TGTGCCAGCAGTGACCACCGGGCCCAGTACTTC. It is translated as CASSDHRAQYF.

This clone was seen just once. The chain carries TRBV19 and TRBJ2-5, with 12 bases lining up with TRBD2. The CDR3 spans 17 residues. Germline loops: CDR1 LNHDA, CDR2 SQIVND (reference sequence). Trimming removed 4 bases from V and 3 bases from J; junction bases left unmatched: 9. This CDR3 is CASSTPPGLAGKETQYF. The CDR3 coding sequence is TGTGCCAGTAGTACACCCCCCGGACTAGCGGGGAAAGAGACCCAGTACTTC.

The chain uses TRBV7-2 and TRBJ1-2, with 10 bases matching TRBD1. Germline lookup yields CDR1 SGHTA and CDR2 FQGNSA. The V gene end was trimmed by 4 bases and the J gene end by 8 bases; junction bases not matched to a gene: 7. The CDR3 runs 14 residues. The CDR3 region is CASSSGQGRNGYTF. DNA for the CDR3: TGTGCCAGCAGCTCGGGACAGGGGCGTAACGGCTACACCTTC.

The rearrangement links TRBV10-1 to TRBJ2-3; maybe TRBD2 (6 bases). This CDR3 has 12 residues. The ends were cut back, 4 bases at V and 11 bases at J, with 13 bases in the middle. Germline V gene sequence: CDR1 WNHNN, CDR2 SYGVQD (reference sequence). CDR3 amino acids: CASSGGGAVQYF. The CDR3, as DNA: TGCGCCAGCAGTGGCGGAGGGGCAGTGCAGTATTTT.

This chain joins TRBV2 and TRBJ2-7, with TRBD2 as a possible D gene (6 bases). The CDR3 is made up of 12 amino acids. V gave up 6 bases and J gave up 4 bases, with 10 bases separating them. Per germline, CDR1 SNHLY and CDR2 FYNNEI. The chain's CDR3 is CASRPGTYEQYF. In nucleotides, the CDR3 is TGTGCCAGCAGGCCCGGGACTTACGAGCAGTACTTC.

The chain is built from TRBV19 and TRBJ2-5; D tentatively fits TRBD1 or TRBD2 (6 bases each). Trimming stripped 7 bases from V and 1 base from J, with 13 bases between. CDR3 size: 14 residues. Germline V lookup: CDR1 LNHDA, CDR2 SQIVND (reference sequence). CDR3 region: CASNKQGGQETQYF. CDR3 DNA: TGTGCCAGTAACAAACAGGGAGGCCAAGAGACCCAGTACTTC.

The rearrangement joins TRBV11-2 to TRBJ2-7, with no clear D. The CDR3 runs to 12 residues. Trimming took 1 base from V and 6 from J, leaving 7 bases between them. The germline V gene has CDR1 SGHAT and CDR2 FQNNGV. This CDR3 reads CASSLGVREQYF. CDR3 in DNA: TGTGCCAGCAGCTTAGGGGTTCGCGAGCAGTACTTC.

Worth noting for this clone: This CDR3 is also generated by other DNA sequences in the sample. For the CDR3, the DNA is TGTGCCAGCAGCTTAGACTCCTACGAGCAGTACTTC. Its protein is CASSLDSYEQYF. The V and J genes are TRBV11-2 and TRBJ2-7; D uncertain. This CDR3 has 12 amino acids. Looked up from germline, CDR1 is SGHAT and CDR2 is FQNNGV. Trimming shortened V by 0 bases and J by 0 bases, and 0 bases separated the two germline ends. Looking up the rest from reference TRBV11-2 and TRBJ2-7 gives the full variable domain: EAGVAQSPRYKIIEKRQSVAFWCNPISGHATLYWYQQILGQGPKLLIQFQNNGVVDDSQLPKDRFSAERLKGVDSTLKIQPAKLEDSAVYLCASSLDSYEQYFGPGTRLTVT.

This chain uses TRBV6-1 with TRBJ1-5; the D gene is possibly TRBD1 (6 bases). The germline CDR1 and CDR2 sequences are MNHNS and SASEGT. This CDR3 spans 14 amino acids. Trimming left V 6 bases short and J 3 bases short, with 12 bases between. The CDR3 nucleotides read TGTGCCAGCAGCCCCAGGGGTTTCAATCAGCCCCAGCATTTT. Residues: CASSPRGFNQPQHF.

The chain has TRBV9 and TRBJ2-1; TRBD2 aligns across 9 bases. Germline loops: CDR1 SGDLS, CDR2 YYNGEE. The trim removed 0 bases at V and 0 bases at J, leaving 10 bases unmatched. The length of the CDR3 is 19 residues. The CDR3 sequence: CASSVATRTSVSSYNEQFF. The CDR3 bases are TGTGCCAGCAGCGTAGCTACCCGGACTAGCGTGAGCTCCTACAATGAGCAGTTCTTC.

With respect to this clone: Other DNA sequences of this sample code for an identical CDR3. The rearrangement uses TRBV28 and TRBJ1-5; no definite D call. The CDR3 runs to 12 residues. Germline V gene data show CDR1 as MDHEN and CDR2 as SYDVKM. V was cut by 5 bases and J by 6 bases, with 8 bases left in between. This CDR3 reads CASSPLSQPQHF. In nucleotides, the CDR3 is TGTGCCAGCAGTCCACTTTCTCAGCCCCAGCATTTT.

This chain links TRBV6-5 with TRBJ1-2; 8 bases line up with TRBD1. Unmatched junction bases numbered 10, after V lost 2 bases and J lost 5 bases. The germline V gene encodes CDR1 MNHEY and CDR2 SVGAGI. The CDR3 is 16 residues long. DNA of the CDR3: TGTGCCAGCAGTTACGTTCATGGACAGGGCGGGTATGGCTACACCTTC. Protein product: CASSYVHGQGGYGYTF.

The J gene is TRBJ1-4, the V gene TRBV28; no definite D call. CDR3 length: 13 amino acids. Trimming pared 4 bases from V and 6 bases from J, leaving 9 bases between. Germline V gene sequence: CDR1 MDHEN, CDR2 SYDVKM. The CDR3 nucleotides read TGTGCCAGCAGTTCCGTAACCCATGAAAAACTGTTTTTT. It is translated as CASSSVTHEKLFF.

The rearrangement links TRBV9 to TRBJ2-7; D not certain. Germline CDR1 SGDLS, CDR2 YYNGEE. The length of the CDR3 is 14 residues. The V end lost 4 bases, the J end lost 3 bases, and 14 bases lay between the germline ends. This CDR3 is CASSSSPQLYEQYF. In DNA form, the CDR3 reads TGTGCCAGCAGCTCATCCCCCCAACTCTACGAGCAGTACTTC.

In this sample, this clone turned up once. The J gene is TRBJ1-5, the V gene TRBV19; D gene uncertain. V lost 3 bases to trimming and J lost 7 bases, with 25 bases between them. The CDR3 covers 18 residues. The germline V gene has CDR1 LNHDA and CDR2 SQIVND (reference sequence). The CDR3 loop is CASSMNPGRARGSQPQHF. In nucleotides, the CDR3 is TGTGCCAGTAGTATGAACCCTGGGAGGGCCCGCGGTTCCCAGCCCCAGCATTTT.

This clone was seen just once. The chain links TRBV2 to TRBJ1-2, with D possibly TRBD1 on 5 matching bases. This CDR3 contains 12 residues. V was shortened by 4 bases and J by 11 bases, with 14 bases between the two germline ends. CDR1 is SNHLY and CDR2 is FYNNEI in the germline V gene. CDR3 nucleotides: TGTGCCAGCAGTGCGGACAAAGCCGGATACACCTTC. Its protein product is CASSADKAGYTF.

CDR3 DNA sequence: TGCGCCAGCAGCCAAATAGCGGGTGTGGCAGATACGCAGTATTTT. Residues: CASSQIAGVADTQYF. The chain employs TRBV4-3 and TRBJ2-3; 7 bases align to TRBD2. Trimming at V came to 2 bases and at J to 4 bases, leaving 6 bases not matched to a gene. Germline V gives CDR1 LGHNA, CDR2 YSLEER. The CDR3 covers 15 residues.